This T cell receptor (beta chain) was obtained from a study of Ad26.COV2.S vaccination and SARS-CoV-2 variants. Overall study results and limits: Vaccinated and placebo-treated recipients had similar non-spike TCR breadth.

V trimming: 1 base; J trimming: 2 bases; junction bases outside the gene matches: 1. The CDR3 spans 14 residues. Germline-derived CDR1 and CDR2 are MGHRA and YSYEKL. TCRdb's table, derived via immunoSEQ multiplex PCR, lists solely in-frame clones and lacks some. Found here are roughly 390,000 clones, more than 85% of them singletons; the top ten hold 3.5%. This clone came up a few times. Its antigen is not known. This sample's treatment: 15 to 20 received Ad26.COV2.S at low or high dose, single or two shots; several received placebo; per-sample allocation not given. Samples came from day 63 after the first vaccine or placebo injection.

This clonotype was sampled from a person between 18 and 65 years old who received the Ad26.COV2.S COVID-19 vaccine or a placebo. This chain joins TRBV4-1 and TRBJ2-7; 8 bases map to TRBD2. The source was peripheral blood, collected in a trial of Ad26.COV2.S vaccine versus placebo. CDR3 DNA: TGCGCCAGCAGCCAAGGTAGCGGGGCCTACGAGCAGTACTTC. Translation: CASSQGSGAYEQYF.